This T cell receptor (beta chain) was sequenced during a study of T cell responses to AZD1222 COVID-19 vaccine. As for the study in general: Second-dose intervals of approximately 4 or approximately 12 weeks were pooled.

Whole-study findings and limits: In the spike-specific TCR repertoire, nearly half reportedly target unmutated variant regions. It should be noted that donors were predominantly white British and more often female, and clonal diversity was possibly underestimated.

Turning to this clone: Antigen specificity is unknown.

The junction had 6 bases not matched to a gene; V was cut back by 3 bases and J by 6 bases. This CDR3 comprises 16 residues. The germline V gene encodes CDR1 SGHRS and CDR2 YFSETQ. Clones were sequenced by immunoSEQ multiplex PCR, and TCRdb holds only the in-frame ones, with some missing. The table has 95,000 or so clones, around nine tenths seen once; the top ten hold 2.5% to 3.5%. The source material was peripheral blood, sampled on day 0 of AZD1222 vaccination. The origin of this receptor is an adult in good health. The rearrangement uses TRBV5-1 and TRBJ2-1; TRBD2 agrees at 13 bases. For the CDR3, the DNA is TGCGCCAGCAGCTGGTCCGGGACTAGCGGGGTCAATGAGCAGTTCTTC. Protein product: CASSWSGTSGVNEQFF.